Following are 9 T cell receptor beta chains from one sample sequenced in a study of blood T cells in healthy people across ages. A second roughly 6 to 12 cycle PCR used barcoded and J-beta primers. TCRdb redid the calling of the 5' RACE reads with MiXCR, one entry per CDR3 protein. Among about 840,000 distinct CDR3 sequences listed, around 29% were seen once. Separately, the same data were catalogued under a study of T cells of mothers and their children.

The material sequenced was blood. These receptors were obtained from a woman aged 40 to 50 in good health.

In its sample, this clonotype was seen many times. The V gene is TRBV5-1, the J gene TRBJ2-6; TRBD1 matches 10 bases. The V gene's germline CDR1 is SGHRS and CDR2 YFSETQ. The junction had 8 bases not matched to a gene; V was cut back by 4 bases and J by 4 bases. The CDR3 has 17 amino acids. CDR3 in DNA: TGCGCCAGCAGCCCCGGGACAGGGGCTGGAGGGGCCAACGTCCTGACTTTC. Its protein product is CASSPGTGAGGANVLTF. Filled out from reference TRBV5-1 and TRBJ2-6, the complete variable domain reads KAGVTQTPRYLIKTRGQQVTLSCSPISGHRSVSWYQQTPGQGLQFLFEYFSETQRNKGNFPGRFSGRQFSNSRSEMNVSTLELGDSALYLCASSPGTGAGGANVLTFGAGSRLTVL.

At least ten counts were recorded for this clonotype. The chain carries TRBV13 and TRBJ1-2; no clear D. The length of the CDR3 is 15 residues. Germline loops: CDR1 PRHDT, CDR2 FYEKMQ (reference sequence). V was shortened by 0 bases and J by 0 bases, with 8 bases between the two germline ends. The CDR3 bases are TGTGCCAGCAGCTTAGGGGGTCCAACTAACTATGGCTACACCTTC. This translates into CASSLGGPTNYGYTF.

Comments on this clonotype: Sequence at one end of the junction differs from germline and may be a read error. The CDR3 DNA is TGTGCCGGCAGGCCGACTAGCGGCTATGAGCAGTTCTTC. Residues: CAGRPTSGYEQFF. The rearrangement links TRBV12-3 or TRBV12-4 to TRBJ2-1, with 9 bases lining up with TRBD2. CDR3 size: 13 residues.

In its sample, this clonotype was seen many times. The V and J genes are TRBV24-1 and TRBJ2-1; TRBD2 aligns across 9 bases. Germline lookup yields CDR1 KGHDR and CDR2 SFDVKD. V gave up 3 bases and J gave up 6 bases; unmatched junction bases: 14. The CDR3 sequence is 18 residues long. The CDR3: CATSDAGLSGGTGNEQFF. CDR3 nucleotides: TGTGCCACCAGTGATGCTGGTCTTAGCGGGGGAACAGGCAATGAGCAGTTCTTC.

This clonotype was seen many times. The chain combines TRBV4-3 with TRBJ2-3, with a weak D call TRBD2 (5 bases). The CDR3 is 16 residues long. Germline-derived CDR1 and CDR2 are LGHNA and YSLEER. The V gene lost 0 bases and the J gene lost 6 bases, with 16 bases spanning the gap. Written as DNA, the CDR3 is TGCGCCAGCAGCCAAGATATCGAGGCTAGAGGGGATACGCAGTATTTT. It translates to CASSQDIEARGDTQYF.

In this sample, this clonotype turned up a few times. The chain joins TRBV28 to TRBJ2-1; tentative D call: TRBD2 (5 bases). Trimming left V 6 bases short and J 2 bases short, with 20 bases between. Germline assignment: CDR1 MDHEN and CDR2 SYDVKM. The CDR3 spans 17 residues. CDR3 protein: CASRTRLGLAPYNEQFF. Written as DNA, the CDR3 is TGTGCCAGCAGGACGAGGCTAGGGCTAGCCCCCTACAATGAGCAGTTCTTC.

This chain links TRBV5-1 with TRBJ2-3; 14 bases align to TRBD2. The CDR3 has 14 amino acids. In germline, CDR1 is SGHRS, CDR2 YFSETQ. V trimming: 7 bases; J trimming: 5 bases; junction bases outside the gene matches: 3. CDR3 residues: CASAGTSGGDTQYF. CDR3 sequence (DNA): TGCGCCAGCGCTGGGACTAGCGGGGGAGATACGCAGTATTTT.

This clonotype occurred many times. The CDR3 here is CASSRLDRMNIQYF. The CDR3 coding sequence is TGCGCCAGCAGCCGACTGGACAGAATGAACATTCAGTACTTC. The V gene is TRBV5-1, the J gene TRBJ2-4, with a possible D match to TRBD1 (6 bases). This CDR3 is built from 14 residues. With 4 bases removed from V and 7 bases from J, the gap between germline ends came to 15 bases. CDR1 is SGHRS, CDR2 YFSETQ, per germline.

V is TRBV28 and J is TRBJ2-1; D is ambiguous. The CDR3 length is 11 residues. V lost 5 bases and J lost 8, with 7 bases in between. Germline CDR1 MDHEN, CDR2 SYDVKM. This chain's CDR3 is CASSAPDEQFF. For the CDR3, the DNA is TGTGCCAGCAGTGCCCCCGATGAGCAGTTCTTC. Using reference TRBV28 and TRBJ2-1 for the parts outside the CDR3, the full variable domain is DVKVTQSSRYLVKRTGEKVFLECVQDMDHENMFWYRQDPGLGLRLIYFSYDVKMKEKGDIPEGYSVSREKKERFSLILESASTNQTSMYLCASSAPDEQFFGPGTRLTVL.